These T cell receptor beta chains were read from a single sample in a study of blood T cells in healthy people across ages. TCRdb re-derived calls from the 5' RACE reads in MiXCR, one entry per CDR3 protein. The sample records over a million distinct CDR3 sequences, less than 50% being singletons. The material sequenced was blood. The receptor source for this set is a woman aged 60-75 years in good health. Each CDR3 is given with its conserved first and last residue. D genes are given only for firm matches. Not all rows give a size; the values are once, few, many and, for expanded clones, a class.

j_call: TRBJ2-5; v_call: TRBV29-1; d_call: .; clone_size: few; cdr3_nt: TGCAGCGTTAACGTGGGGGGGCGCGTGTCAGAGACCCAGTACTTC; cdr3_aa: CSVNVGGRVSETQYF
j_call: TRBJ2-4; v_call: TRBV7-9; d_call: .; clone_size: .; cdr3_nt: TGTGCCAGCAGACCTAGCGGAGGGGGCAAAAACATTCAGTACTTC; cdr3_aa: CASRPSGGGKNIQYF
j_call: TRBJ2-3; v_call: TRBV30; d_call: .; clone_size: few; cdr3_nt: TGTGCCTGGCAGGGTCCAGATACGCAGTATTTT; cdr3_aa: CAWQGPDTQYF
j_call: TRBJ2-1; v_call: TRBV5-1; d_call: TRBD1; clone_size: few; cdr3_nt: TGCGCCAGCAGCTTACTTGGGACAGCCTACAATGAGCAGTTCTTC; cdr3_aa: CASSLLGTAYNEQFF
j_call: TRBJ2-6; v_call: TRBV20-1; d_call: .; clone_size: few; cdr3_nt: TGCAGTGCCCATGGACGGTCTGGGGCCAACGTCCTGACTTTC; cdr3_aa: CSAHGRSGANVLTF
j_call: TRBJ2-7; v_call: TRBV24-1; d_call: .; clone_size: .; cdr3_nt: TGTGCCACCAGTGCCGGAGGACTTGAGCAGTACTTC; cdr3_aa: CATSAGGLEQYF
j_call: TRBJ2-3; v_call: TRBV20-1; d_call: .; clone_size: .; cdr3_nt: TGCAGTGCTAGCTTCGGCCTACCACGCACAGATACGCAGTATTTT; cdr3_aa: CSASFGLPRTDTQYF
j_call: TRBJ1-1; v_call: TRBV9; d_call: .; clone_size: .; cdr3_nt: TGTGCCAGCAGCGTTGGGGGGATTAACGCTGAAGCTTTCTTT; cdr3_aa: CASSVGGINAEAFF
j_call: TRBJ2-3; v_call: TRBV9; d_call: .; clone_size: .; cdr3_nt: TGTGCCAGCACCGGGGGGCTAGGCACAGATACGCAGTATTTT; cdr3_aa: CASTGGLGTDTQYF
j_call: TRBJ2-3; v_call: TRBV18; d_call: .; clone_size: .; cdr3_nt: TGTGCCAGCTCCCAACTCCCCGGCGGCACAGATACGCAGTATTTT; cdr3_aa: CASSQLPGGTDTQYF
j_call: TRBJ2-7; v_call: TRBV7-6; d_call: .; clone_size: .; cdr3_nt: TGTGTCAGCAGCTTAGCGGGCCAGGGGACCTACGAGCAGTACTTC; cdr3_aa: CVSSLAGQGTYEQYF
j_call: TRBJ2-7; v_call: TRBV27; d_call: TRBD2; clone_size: once; cdr3_nt: TGTGCCAGCAGTACTCTAGGACTAGCCCCCGAGCAGTACTTC; cdr3_aa: CASSTLGLAPEQYF
j_call: TRBJ1-4; v_call: TRBV7-6; d_call: .; clone_size: few; cdr3_nt: TGTGCCAGCAGCTTAGACGGAGGAGTTAATGAAAAACTGTTTTTT; cdr3_aa: CASSLDGGVNEKLFF
j_call: TRBJ2-3; v_call: TRBV11-2; d_call: .; clone_size: few; cdr3_nt: TGTGCCAGCATTCCCGGGAGTTCTGCAGATACGCAGTATTTT; cdr3_aa: CASIPGSSADTQYF
j_call: TRBJ1-5; v_call: TRBV20-1; d_call: .; clone_size: .; cdr3_nt: TGCAGTGCTAGGCCCAGGATCGATAGCAATCAGCCCCAGCATTTT; cdr3_aa: CSARPRIDSNQPQHF
j_call: TRBJ1-2; v_call: TRBV6-6; d_call: TRBD1; clone_size: .; cdr3_nt: TGTGCCAGCAGAGGATCCGGGACAGGGAAAGCTAACTATGGCTACACCTTC; cdr3_aa: CASRGSGTGKANYGYTF
j_call: TRBJ2-3; v_call: TRBV28; d_call: .; clone_size: .; cdr3_nt: TGTGCCAGCAATAGCGGTGGAGATACGCAGTATTTT; cdr3_aa: CASNSGGDTQYF
j_call: TRBJ2-3; v_call: TRBV2; d_call: TRBD2; clone_size: .; cdr3_nt: TGTGCCAGCAGTGTAACCGGGACTAGCGGGAGGGCCAGCACAGATACGCAGTATTTT; cdr3_aa: CASSVTGTSGRASTDTQYF
j_call: TRBJ1-6; v_call: TRBV27; d_call: .; clone_size: few; cdr3_nt: TGTGCCAGCAGTTTCGGGCAGGGAGTAGGTTCACCCCTCCACTTT; cdr3_aa: CASSFGQGVGSPLHF
j_call: TRBJ2-5; v_call: TRBV20-1; d_call: .; clone_size: few; cdr3_nt: TGCAGTGCTAACCCTCGACAGGAACGACAAGAGACCCAGTACTTC; cdr3_aa: CSANPRQERQETQYF
j_call: TRBJ2-3; v_call: TRBV10-3; d_call: TRBD1; clone_size: few; cdr3_nt: TGTGCCACCCTCGGACAGGCAACTAGCACAGATACGCAGTATTTT; cdr3_aa: CATLGQATSTDTQYF
j_call: TRBJ2-7; v_call: TRBV10-1; d_call: .; clone_size: .; cdr3_nt: TGCGCCAGCAGTGAGTCGATCAGGTCCGAGCAGTACTTC; cdr3_aa: CASSESIRSEQYF
j_call: TRBJ2-3; v_call: TRBV6-6; d_call: .; clone_size: few; cdr3_nt: TGTGCCAGCACCGGGGCCAGGGTGGATACGCAGTATTTT; cdr3_aa: CASTGARVDTQYF
j_call: TRBJ2-3; v_call: TRBV7-6; d_call: TRBD1; clone_size: .; cdr3_nt: TGTGTCAGCAGCCGCAGGGGACAGGGGTCCAGGGCAGATACGCAGTATTTT; cdr3_aa: CVSSRRGQGSRADTQYF
j_call: TRBJ2-7; v_call: TRBV7-9; d_call: .; clone_size: .; cdr3_nt: TGTGCCAGCAGCCGCGGGCAGGTACCGTACGAGCAGTACTTC; cdr3_aa: CASSRGQVPYEQYF
j_call: TRBJ2-5; v_call: TRBV9; d_call: TRBD2; clone_size: few; cdr3_nt: TGTGCCAGCAGCCCGGGACTAGCGGATAGGGAAGAGACCCAGTACTTC; cdr3_aa: CASSPGLADREETQYF
j_call: TRBJ1-2; v_call: TRBV5-1; d_call: .; clone_size: .; cdr3_nt: TGCGCCAGCAGCTTGGAGGTAGCTAACTATGGCTACACCTTC; cdr3_aa: CASSLEVANYGYTF
j_call: TRBJ2-1; v_call: TRBV6-2/TRBV6-3; d_call: .; clone_size: .; cdr3_nt: TGTGCCAGCAGAGCGACGGGAGACTACAATGAGCAGTTCTTC; cdr3_aa: CASRATGDYNEQFF
j_call: TRBJ2-5; v_call: TRBV7-6; d_call: TRBD2; clone_size: .; cdr3_nt: TGTGCCAGCAGCCCGTGGGGAGGGATGCCCCAAGAGACCCAGTACTTC; cdr3_aa: CASSPWGGMPQETQYF
j_call: TRBJ2-5; v_call: TRBV28; d_call: .; clone_size: .; cdr3_nt: TGTGCCAGCAGCCGAGGTGGTGTAGGAAATTCCAAGCAGTACTTC; cdr3_aa: CASSRGGVGNSKQYF
j_call: TRBJ2-7; v_call: TRBV4-2; d_call: TRBD2; clone_size: .; cdr3_nt: TGTGCCAGCAGCCAAGATCTCGGGGACTACTACGAGCAGTACTTC; cdr3_aa: CASSQDLGDYYEQYF
j_call: TRBJ2-1; v_call: TRBV29-1; d_call: TRBD2; clone_size: .; cdr3_nt: TGCAGCGTCCGAGCGACTAGCGGGAGGGTGTTGGGCAATGAGCAGTTCTTC; cdr3_aa: CSVRATSGRVLGNEQFF
j_call: TRBJ2-1; v_call: TRBV10-3; d_call: TRBD2; clone_size: .; cdr3_nt: TGTGCCATCAGTGGGCCGTTCATAGCGGGAGGAGACTACAATGAGCAGTTCTTC; cdr3_aa: CAISGPFIAGGDYNEQFF
j_call: TRBJ2-3; v_call: TRBV7-9; d_call: .; clone_size: .; cdr3_nt: TGTGCCAGCAGCCCCCCGTCGACAGGGGAGGGTTACACACGGGGTACGCAGTATTTT; cdr3_aa: CASSPPSTGEGYTRGTQYF
j_call: TRBJ2-3; v_call: TRBV25-1; d_call: TRBD1; clone_size: .; cdr3_nt: TGTGCCAGCAGTGGTAACCGGGACAGGGAGAATCGAGACACAGATACGCAGTATTTT; cdr3_aa: CASSGNRDRENRDTDTQYF
j_call: TRBJ2-7; v_call: TRBV29-1; d_call: .; clone_size: .; cdr3_nt: TGCAGCGCAGGGCTCGGGGGTTACGAGCAGTACTTC; cdr3_aa: CSAGLGGYEQYF
j_call: TRBJ2-3; v_call: TRBV6-6; d_call: .; clone_size: many; cdr3_nt: TGTGTGACAGAGCCCCCCCCCACAGATACGCAGTATTTT; cdr3_aa: CVTEPPPTDTQYF
j_call: TRBJ2-2; v_call: TRBV14; d_call: .; clone_size: .; cdr3_nt: TGTGCCAGCAGCCAAGACCTACGGACTCCAAAAAGGGGCGGGGAGCTGTTTTTT; cdr3_aa: CASSQDLRTPKRGGELFF
j_call: TRBJ2-7; v_call: TRBV20-1; d_call: .; clone_size: .; cdr3_nt: TGCAGTGCTAGACTTACGCACGAGCAGTACTTC; cdr3_aa: CSARLTHEQYF
j_call: TRBJ2-6; v_call: TRBV7-2; d_call: .; clone_size: many; cdr3_nt: TGTGCCAGCGCACGTCGCTCTGGGGCCAACGTCCTGACTTTC; cdr3_aa: CASARRSGANVLTF
j_call: TRBJ1-6; v_call: TRBV6-6; d_call: .; clone_size: .; cdr3_nt: TGTGCCAGCAGCCAAAGACCGACCTATAATTCACCCCTCCACTTT; cdr3_aa: CASSQRPTYNSPLHF
j_call: TRBJ2-7; v_call: TRBV30; d_call: TRBD1; clone_size: once; cdr3_nt: TGTGCCCGGAGGGTAGGGACAGGGGCCTACGAGCAGTACTTC; cdr3_aa: CARRVGTGAYEQYF
j_call: TRBJ2-3; v_call: TRBV20-1; d_call: TRBD2; clone_size: .; cdr3_nt: TGCAGTGCTATTCTCGCTCGACTAGCGGGAACAGATACGCAGTATTTT; cdr3_aa: CSAILARLAGTDTQYF
j_call: TRBJ2-1; v_call: TRBV27; d_call: TRBD2; clone_size: .; cdr3_nt: TGTGCCAGCGGCCCGACTAGCGGGAGTATCGATGAGCAGTTCTTC; cdr3_aa: CASGPTSGSIDEQFF
j_call: TRBJ2-3; v_call: TRBV29-1; d_call: TRBD1; clone_size: .; cdr3_nt: TGCAGCGTGACCCACAGGGGAAGCACAGATACGCAGTATTTT; cdr3_aa: CSVTHRGSTDTQYF
j_call: TRBJ2-1; v_call: TRBV11-1; d_call: TRBD2; clone_size: few; cdr3_nt: TGTGCCAGCAGCTTTACCGGGACTAGCATCTACAATGAGCAGTTCTTC; cdr3_aa: CASSFTGTSIYNEQFF
j_call: TRBJ2-5; v_call: TRBV6-5; d_call: .; clone_size: few; cdr3_nt: TGTGCCACCAGACAGTTCCAAGAGACCCAGTACTTC; cdr3_aa: CATRQFQETQYF
j_call: TRBJ1-1; v_call: TRBV5-1; d_call: .; clone_size: few; cdr3_nt: TGCGCCAGCAGCTTGGAGGGGGGTATGAACACTGAAGCTTTCTTT; cdr3_aa: CASSLEGGMNTEAFF